Given below is one TCR beta chain in context. Its matching antigen is unknown. These data are taken from a study of blood T cells in healthy people across ages. At the level of the study: With template switching, about one barcoded beta molecule was captured per two T cells. General study points: Shifts in expanded clonotypes may have been confounded by donor CMV status, which was unknown. Relative to aged donors, long-lived donors carried more naive CD4+ cells and displayed higher diversity.

Together with a sample-barcoded 5' primer, a J-beta primer mix was included in a second PCR lasting roughly 6 to 12 cycles. The template-switch adaptor, which had 12 random nucleotides, put a tag on each cDNA molecule. TCRdb processed the 5' RACE reads anew with MiXCR; each CDR3 protein has one entry. The sample includes approximately 800,000 distinct CDR3 sequences, 62% of them seen just once. CDR1 is DFQATT, CDR2 SNEGSKA, per germline (reference sequence). With 3 bases removed from V and 1 base from J, the gap between germline ends came to 10 bases. CDR3 length: 14 amino acids. The V and J genes are TRBV20-1 and TRBJ2-1; D gene ambiguous. What was sequenced was blood. The sequence came from a man in his thirties or forties in good health. The CDR3: CSARAAGSYNEQFF. DNA of the CDR3: TGCAGTGCTAGGGCTGCTGGTTCCTACAATGAGCAGTTCTTC.